Each of the 13 T cell receptor beta chains below was sequenced from the same sample in a study of persistence of HIV-infected CD4 T cells (dated by TCRdb to the early 2020s). The immunoSEQ hsTCRB assay version 4, run in survey mode, was used to sequence TCRbeta repertoires from genomic DNA. TCRdb took this table from immuneACCESS and kept in-frame rearrangements with V and J called. Such tables lack part of the clones; where checked against another copy, unresolved V genes explain under half of the gap, and the rest is unexplained. The sample data list about 46,000 clones, and more than 80% of these were observed just once. About 3% of the sample belongs to the ten largest clones. No antigen is known for these receptors. The treatment or condition label here, explained by the study, means: suppressive antiretroviral therapy. As a nonspecific positive control representing the CD4+ T cell repertoire, the cells were stimulated with anti-CD3/anti-CD28 magnetic beads. Responding CD4+ T cells were sorted by upregulation of both CD40 ligand and CD69.

The sequences come from CD4+ T cells sorted from PBMCs after roughly 18-hour stimulation, collected from a patient who received antiretroviral therapy. Per the publication, the cell subset or site label means: CD40L+CD69+ CD4 T cells responding to anti-CD3/anti-CD28 beads, representing the overall repertoire. The receptor set was obtained from an adult woman with HIV who was CMV-seropositive.

The chain joins TRBV7-2 to TRBJ1-2; D not resolved. The V gene lost 5 bases and the J gene lost 0 bases, with 13 bases spanning the gap. The germline CDR1 and CDR2 sequences are SGHTA and FQGNSA. CDR3 length: 15 amino acids. In nucleotides, the CDR3 is TGTGCCAGCAGCCCCGCTCGGGGATCTAACTATGGCTACACCTTC. This sequence encodes CASSPARGSNYGYTF.

This clone was counted a single time. The chain has TRBV5-1 and TRBJ1-1; D unclear. V lost 0 bases and J lost 0, with 6 bases in between. CDR3 length equals 14 residues. The V gene's germline CDR1 is SGHRS and CDR2 YFSETQ. The CDR3 nucleotides are TGCGCCAGCAGCTTGGATTCCCTGAACACTGAAGCTTTCTTT. Translation gives CASSLDSLNTEAFF.

This clone appeared once. The genes are TRBV7-2 and TRBJ1-5; D might be TRBD1 (6 bases). The germline V gene encodes CDR1 SGHTA and CDR2 FQGNSA. The CDR3 extends over 15 amino acids. V lost 4 bases to trimming and J lost 7 bases, with 17 bases between them. DNA for the CDR3: TGTGCCAGCAGCTCGGGGCAGGGGCGGACCCAGCCCCAGCATTTT. Protein product: CASSSGQGRTQPQHF.

CDR3: CASSPHQGVDTEAFF. In DNA, the CDR3 is TGTGCCAGCTCACCCCACCAGGGGGTCGACACTGAAGCTTTCTTT. This sequence joins TRBV18 and TRBJ1-1, with 7 bases matching TRBD1. Germline V CDR1 and CDR2: KGHSH, LQKENI. J gave up 3 bases and V 3 bases, and 7 bases lay outside the gene matches. The CDR3 contains 15 residues.

A few counts support this clone. This chain joins TRBV19 and TRBJ1-5; 8 bases match TRBD1. The CDR3 spans 13 residues. Trimming took 8 bases from V and 6 from J; bases not matched to a gene: 6. Germline V gives CDR1 LNHDA, CDR2 SQIVND (reference sequence). CDR3 nucleotides: TGTGCCAGTCGAGACAGGGGCGGTCAGCCCCAGCATTTT. It encodes CASRDRGGQPQHF.

The CDR3 DNA reads TGTGCCAGCAGTCCCACCACACGAGAGACCCAGTACTTC. It codes for CASSPTTRETQYF. The J gene is TRBJ2-5, the V gene TRBV12-3 or TRBV12-4; no clear D gene. The CDR3 has 13 residues. V lost 5 bases and J lost 4, with 11 bases in between.

The chain couples TRBV5-1 to TRBJ2-1; 9 bases are shared with TRBD2. The CDR3 runs to 16 residues. Germline assignment: CDR1 SGHRS and CDR2 YFSETQ. Trimming cost V 1 base and J 1 base; bases outside gene matches: 3. CDR3 in DNA: TGCGCCAGCAGCTTGACAGCGGGAGGATCCTACAATGAGCAGTTCTTC. Translating it yields CASSLTAGGSYNEQFF. Variable domain in full (rest from reference TRBV5-1 and TRBJ2-1): KAGVTQTPRYLIKTRGQQVTLSCSPISGHRSVSWYQQTPGQGLQFLFEYFSETQRNKGNFPGRFSGRQFSNSRSEMNVSTLELGDSALYLCASSLTAGGSYNEQFFGPGTRLTVL.

This clone was seen once. The chain links TRBV6-6 to TRBJ1-1; 7 bases map to TRBD1. CDR1 MNHNY and CDR2 SVGAGI come from the germline V gene (reference sequence). V lost 4 bases, J lost 5 bases, and 10 bases stayed unmatched. The CDR3 length is 15 residues. CDR3 in DNA: TGTGCCAGCAGTTTAAACAGGGGCGGCGGGACTGAAGCTTTCTTT. Translating it yields CASSLNRGGGTEAFF.

CDR3 protein: CASSIIGGGTTDTQYF. Here the CDR3 DNA reads TGTGCCAGCAGCATAATCGGGGGGGGCACCACAGATACGCAGTATTTT. The J gene is TRBJ2-3, the V gene TRBV9; TRBD2 agrees at 8 bases. The CDR3 runs 16 residues. With 4 bases clipped from V and 2 bases from J, the junction kept 9 bases outside the gene matches. Germline CDR1 SGDLS, CDR2 YYNGEE.

V gene TRBV20-1 combines with J gene TRBJ2-6, with D hard to call. The V and J ends lost 3 bases and 0 bases respectively, with 9 bases between them. Germline V gene data show CDR1 as DFQATT and CDR2 as SNEGSKA (reference sequence). The CDR3 extends over 15 amino acids. CDR3 bases: TGCAGTGCTAGTTCGAGAGACTCTGGGGCCAACGTCCTGACTTTC. Amino acids: CSASSRDSGANVLTF.

This rearrangement joins TRBV7-2 to TRBJ1-1; D is possibly TRBD1 (5 bases). Germline CDR1 SGHTA, CDR2 FQGNSA. V gave up 5 bases and J gave up 1 base, with 14 bases separating them. This CDR3 has 15 residues. CDR3 amino acids: CASSLRRGENTEAFF. The CDR3 DNA reads as TGTGCCAGCAGCCTAAGACGGGGGGAGAACACTGAAGCTTTCTTT.

J is TRBJ1-6 and V is TRBV13; 8 bases fit TRBD1. Trimming removed 3 bases from V and 11 bases from J; junction bases left unmatched: 9. The CDR3 loop spans 15 amino acids. Germline lookup yields CDR1 PRHDT and CDR2 FYEKMQ (reference sequence). CDR3 residues: CASSFSDRVQTPLHF. In nucleotides, the CDR3 is TGTGCCAGCAGCTTTTCGGACAGGGTACAGACACCCCTCCACTTT.

This chain connects TRBV7-3 to TRBJ1-6, with D uncertain. The germline V and J ends were trimmed by 8 bases and 6 bases, with 17 bases remaining between them. The CDR3 loop spans 15 amino acids. Germline CDR1 SGHTA, CDR2 FQGTGA. The CDR3 DNA sequence: TGTGCCAGCCGACTAGACCGAACCCCTAATTCACCCCTCCACTTT. Protein: CASRLDRTPNSPLHF.